The sequence of this T cell receptor beta chain was determined in a study of blood T cell repertoires in COVID-19. Study in general: Sites in the United States, Italy and Spain provided acute and convalescent COVID-19 samples. PBMCs, B-cell-depleted T cells, or T cells were the source of the cDNA or gDNA that made up the material.

Patients of the Seattle cohort, enrolled during active infection, were followed longitudinally. Original analysis: How many nucleated cells were present was estimated from reference gene primer amplification. Sequencing used immunoSEQ multiplex PCR; TCRdb keeps in-frame clones, though not all of them. V and J calls and clone size follow that table, whereas D and trimming were derived from the DNA. The sample carries under 400,000 clones, over 85% recorded once. The sequence was obtained from a woman aged 55-70 years with COVID-19, enrolled during active disease. Sample: peripheral blood.

As DNA, the CDR3 is TGTGCCAGCAGCCAAGAGAGGGCAGGAGCAAATTCACCCCTCCACTTT. Residues: CASSQERAGANSPLHF. The chain joins TRBV4-2 to TRBJ1-6; D not certain. V lost 0 bases, J lost 7 bases, and 13 bases lay in between. The germline CDR1 and CDR2 sequences are LGHNA and YNFKEQ. The CDR3 totals 16 residues.